Included here is one T cell receptor (beta chain) sequence, with context. Antigen unknown. These data belong to a study of T-cell memory formation after mild COVID-19. Study-wide results and limits: Mostly located in CM and EM were contracting CD4+ clones, with contracting CD8+ clones located in EMRA. Pre-infection memory harbored some responding clones, suggesting cross-reactive memory joined. Confirmation of SARS-CoV-2 specificity was lacking for second-wave clones peaking day 37.

Constant-segment primers and 5'RACE yielded cDNA libraries for TCR alpha and TCR beta, each carrying sample barcodes and UMIs. TCRdb re-called the 5' RACE reads through MiXCR, storing one row per CDR3 protein. Among 85,000 to 130,000 distinct CDR3 sequences listed, 8.5% to 14% were seen once. The CDR3 length is 12 residues. V lost 4 bases and J 9 bases, leaving 10 bases between the germline ends. The germline V gene encodes CDR1 MNHEY and CDR2 SVGEGT. The sample was PBMCs or a T cell subset sorted from them (not recorded which). This TCR came from a man aged 18 to 29 who had mild COVID-19 (a few samples of this study predate the infection). Cell type and time point are not known. J is TRBJ2-1 and V is TRBV6-2 or TRBV6-3; no reliable D call. CDR3 sequence reads: CASSFGWVEQFF. In DNA form, the CDR3 reads TGTGCCAGCAGTTTCGGGTGGGTTGAGCAGTTCTTC.